This TCR beta chain is drawn from a study of blood T cell repertoires in COVID-19. Study context: The study drew acute and convalescent COVID-19 samples from the United States, Italy and Spain.

The method was immunoSEQ multiplex PCR; TCRdb's version includes in-frame clones alone and lacks a portion of them. The data hold 70,000 to 95,000 clones, with about 82% observed a single time. Trimming stripped 1 base from V and 1 base from J, with 13 bases between. The germline V gene has CDR1 KGHSH and CDR2 LQKENI. The CDR3 is 16 amino acids. This chain links TRBV18 with TRBJ1-1; possible D gene TRBD1, 5 bases. This TCR came from a man older than 75 with active or convalescent COVID-19. The specimen was peripheral blood. CDR3 nucleotide sequence: TGTGCCAGCTCACCACGTCGGGGGGAGACGAACACTGAAGCTTTCTTT. It yields the protein CASSPRRGETNTEAFF.